These 12 T cell receptor beta chains were all obtained from the same sample, sequenced in a study of control samples from healthy donors and cancer patients. The assay was immunoSEQ multiplex PCR, and TCRdb's table has in-frame clones only and misses some. There are about 69,000 clones in the sample; 84% occur only once, and approximately 2.9% lies in the top ten. Sequencing was performed on PBMCs. The origin of the receptors is a woman in her forties or fifties with lung cancer.

The chain uses TRBV6-5 and TRBJ1-2; no clear D gene. The V gene lost 0 bases and the J gene lost 0 bases, with 8 bases spanning the gap. CDR1 and CDR2 from the germline V gene are MNHEY and SVGAGI. The CDR3 runs 15 residues. Here the CDR3 DNA reads TGTGCCAGCAGTTACTCCGGGATCACTAACTATGGCTACACCTTC. As protein: CASSYSGITNYGYTF.

This chain connects TRBV7-2 to TRBJ2-7, with a tentative D call TRBD2 (6 bases). The CDR3 runs to 14 residues. Trimming pared 3 bases from V and 5 bases from J, leaving 14 bases between. The germline CDR1 and CDR2 sequences are SGHTA and FQGNSA. The CDR3 is CASSFSRSGNEQYF. CDR3 nucleotide sequence: TGTGCCAGCAGCTTTAGCCGTAGCGGCAACGAGCAGTACTTC.

The J gene is TRBJ1-2, the V gene TRBV5-1; 7 nucleotides match TRBD1. CDR3 length equals 16 residues. After removal of 8 bases from V and 1 base from J, the junction contained 14 bases not matched to a gene. Germline assignment: CDR1 SGHRS and CDR2 YFSETQ. The CDR3, as DNA: TGCGCCAGTGCGATGAAACAGGGGATTTATAACTATGGCTACACCTTC. Translated, it gives CASAMKQGIYNYGYTF.

The V and J genes are TRBV27 and TRBJ2-2; D uncertain. CDR1 MNHEY and CDR2 SMNVEV come from the germline V gene (reference sequence). V gave up 0 bases and J gave up 7 bases, with 3 bases separating them. The CDR3 totals 12 residues. The CDR3 bases are TGTGCCAGCAGTTTATCCGTCGGGGAGCTGTTTTTT. It encodes CASSLSVGELFF.

The chain couples TRBV7-2 to TRBJ1-6; D call uncertain. Trimming shortened V by 1 base and J by 4 bases, and 11 bases separated the two germline ends. The CDR3 length is 16 residues. Germline loops: CDR1 SGHTA, CDR2 FQGNSA. CDR3 in amino acids: CASSLVVRQYNSPLHF. CDR3 nucleotide sequence: TGTGCCAGCAGCTTAGTCGTCAGGCAGTATAATTCACCCCTCCACTTT.

The gene calls are TRBV27 and TRBJ1-2, with D perhaps matching TRBD1 (6 bases). Germline V gene lookup returns CDR1 MNHEY and CDR2 SMNVEV (reference sequence). Deletions cut 8 bases from V and 4 bases from J, with 14 bases between. The CDR3 sequence is 13 residues long. CDR3 amino acids: CASFTGNGYGYTF. The CDR3 nucleotides are TGTGCCAGCTTCACAGGGAACGGCTATGGCTACACCTTC.

The chain uses TRBV6-1 and TRBJ1-4; D remains ambiguous. V lost 3 bases, J lost 0 bases, and 8 bases lay in between. The CDR3 consists of 15 residues. Germline CDR1 MNHNS, CDR2 SASEGT. Here the CDR3 DNA reads TGTGCCAGCAGTGATGGGAGGGCAACTAATGAAAAACTGTTTTTT. Translating it yields CASSDGRATNEKLFF.

This chain links TRBV7-2 with TRBJ2-7; no firm D call. Trimming removed 4 bases from V and 0 bases from J, with 13 bases in between. There are 15 residues in the CDR3. The germline V gene encodes CDR1 SGHTA and CDR2 FQGNSA. The CDR3 spells CASSYDLTSSYEQYF. The CDR3, as DNA: TGTGCCAGCAGCTACGATCTGACATCCTCCTACGAGCAGTACTTC.

The chain couples TRBV24-1 to TRBJ1-4, with D maybe TRBD1 (5 bases). Germline V gene sequence: CDR1 KGHDR, CDR2 SFDVKD. Trimming stripped 4 bases from V and 8 bases from J, with 13 bases between. The CDR3 loop spans 14 amino acids. CDR3 bases: TGTGCCACCAGTGACTCGGGACTCGGGGAAAAACTGTTTTTT. Translating gives CATSDSGLGEKLFF.

This chain uses TRBV24-1 with TRBJ1-4, with TRBD1 identical over 10 bases. The CDR3 loop spans 15 amino acids. Looked up from germline, CDR1 is KGHDR and CDR2 is SFDVKD. The junction had 6 bases not matched to a gene; V was cut back by 4 bases and J by 8 bases. The CDR3 region is CATSDTGTGDEKLFF. DNA of the CDR3: TGTGCCACCAGTGACACCGGGACAGGGGACGAAAAACTGTTTTTT.

The chain uses TRBV12-3 or TRBV12-4 and TRBJ1-2; the D is unclear. Trimming left V 6 bases short and J 7 bases short, with 15 bases between. The CDR3 runs to 13 residues. The CDR3 is CASSPGRSSGYTF. The CDR3 DNA is TGTGCCAGCAGCCCCGGACGGAGCAGTGGCTACACCTTC.

The chain couples TRBV7-8 to TRBJ1-3, with D perhaps matching TRBD1 (5 bases). Germline V gives CDR1 SGHVS, CDR2 FQNEAQ. V was pared by 5 bases and J by 2 bases, with 10 bases between. This CDR3 spans 14 amino acids. CDR3 protein: CASSRRGAGNTIYF. As DNA, the CDR3 is TGTGCCAGCAGCCGCCGGGGGGCTGGAAACACCATATATTTT.